Below are 28 T cell receptor beta chains sequenced from a single sample in a study of blood T cell repertoires in COVID-19. Using immunoSEQ multiplex PCR, the repertoire was profiled, and TCRdb retains in-frame clones only, with some absent. Of about 69,000 clones in the sample, about 91% are singletons; the top ten hold 4.5% to 5.5%. Specimen: peripheral blood. The receptors were sampled from a woman between 55 and 75 years old with active COVID-19.

With respect to this clone: The junction shows a germline mismatch at one end, possibly a read error. V is TRBV30 and J is TRBJ2-7, with 12 bases aligning to TRBD2. Germline V lookup: CDR1 GTSNPN, CDR2 SVGIG (reference sequence). The CDR3 totals 14 residues. The CDR3 sequence: CAWSASGTSGFRNF. CDR3 nucleotide sequence: TGTGCCTGGAGTGCTTCCGGGACTAGCGGGTTTAGGAACTTC.

The chain is built from TRBV5-1 and TRBJ2-1, with TRBD2 identical over 11 bases. This CDR3 is 15 amino acids long. The germline CDR1 and CDR2 sequences are SGHRS and YFSETQ. The V gene end was trimmed by 4 bases and the J gene end by 5 bases; junction bases not matched to a gene: 5. The DNA of the CDR3 is TGCGCCAGCAGCCCCTCGGGACTAGCGGACAATGAGCAGTTCTTC. Translated, it gives CASSPSGLADNEQFF.

The chain joins TRBV14 to TRBJ1-2; possible D gene TRBD1, 6 bases. Germline lookup yields CDR1 SGHDN and CDR2 FVKESK. The CDR3 length is 15 residues. V gave up 1 base and J gave up 0 bases, with 9 bases separating them. As DNA, the CDR3 is TGTGCCAGCAGCCAAGGACAGGCAACTAACTATGGCTACACCTTC. Amino acid sequence: CASSQGQATNYGYTF.

The V gene is TRBV7-2, the J gene TRBJ2-7; the match to TRBD2 covers 7 bases. Trimming at V came to 5 bases and at J to 3 bases, leaving 7 bases not matched to a gene. In germline, CDR1 is SGHTA, CDR2 FQGNSA. CDR3 size: 14 residues. Here the CDR3 reads CASSVGRANYEQYF. The CDR3 DNA follows: TGTGCCAGCAGCGTAGGGAGGGCCAACTACGAGCAGTACTTC.

V is TRBV15 and J is TRBJ2-7; possibly TRBD1 for D (5 bases). The V gene lost 0 bases and the J gene lost 2 bases, with 11 bases spanning the gap. Germline V gene sequence: CDR1 LNHNV, CDR2 YYDKDF (reference sequence). The CDR3 is made up of 15 amino acids. CDR3 in DNA: TGTGCCACCAGCAGAGATTATGGGGCGACCTACGAGCAGTACTTC. This sequence encodes CATSRDYGATYEQYF.

V gene TRBV30 combines with J gene TRBJ1-1; TRBD1 might be the D (5 bases). The CDR3 extends over 12 amino acids. In germline, CDR1 is GTSNPN, CDR2 SVGIG (reference sequence). Trimming shortened V by 3 bases and J by 3 bases, and 8 bases separated the two germline ends. CDR3: CAWRDMHTEAFF. CDR3 nucleotides: TGTGCCTGGAGGGACATGCACACTGAAGCTTTCTTT.

The V and J genes are TRBV3-1 (or the pseudogene TRBV3-2) and TRBJ1-4, with D perhaps TRBD1 (5 bases). The germline V gene encodes CDR1 LGHDT and CDR2 YNNKEL (reference sequence). Between the trimmed V and J ends, which lost 4 bases and 3 bases, there was a span of 12 bases. The CDR3 runs to 15 residues. The CDR3 spells CASSLDRGANEKLFF. For the CDR3, the DNA is TGTGCCAGCAGCCTCGACCGGGGGGCTAATGAAAAACTGTTTTTT.

The genes are TRBV7-2 and TRBJ1-2; maybe TRBD1 (5 bases). The CDR3 runs 15 residues. Per the germline V gene, CDR1 is SGHTA and CDR2 is FQGNSA. The V end lost 5 bases, the J end lost 4 bases, and 17 bases lay between the germline ends. Here the CDR3 DNA reads TGTGCCAGCAGCCCCCAGGGTAACGGCTTCTATGGCTACACCTTC. It specifies CASSPQGNGFYGYTF. The full variable domain, its missing parts supplied by reference TRBV7-2 and TRBJ1-2, is GAGVSQSPSNKVTEKGKDVELRCDPISGHTALYWYRQSLGQGLEFLIYFQGNSAPDKSGLPSDRFSAERTGGSVSTLTIQRTQQEDSAVYLCASSPQGNGFYGYTFGSGTRLTVV.

This sequence joins TRBV28 and TRBJ2-7; 7 bases are shared with TRBD1. After removal of 10 bases from V and 4 bases from J, the junction contained 7 bases not matched to a gene. CDR1 is MDHEN and CDR2 is SYDVKM in the germline V gene. The CDR3 extends over 12 amino acids. CDR3 sequence (DNA): TGTGCCACCTGGGACAGAAAATACGAGCAGTACTTC. Residues: CATWDRKYEQYF.

Comments on this clone: At one end, the junction sequence differs from germline, possibly due to a read error. V gene TRBV7-8 combines with J gene TRBJ2-7, with D hard to call. The CDR3 is 12 residues long. Germline CDR1 SGHVS, CDR2 FQNEAQ. CDR3 region: CASSLPATSWAF. Written as DNA, the CDR3 is TGTGCCAGCAGCCTACCGGCCACATCTTGGGCCTTC.

This chain joins TRBV27 and TRBJ2-7, with 9 bases fitting TRBD1. Unmatched junction bases numbered 5, after V lost 2 bases and J lost 6 bases. The CDR3 sequence is 14 residues long. The germline gives CDR1 MNHEY, CDR2 SMNVEV (reference sequence). The CDR3 region has the DNA TGTGCCAGCAGTTTAGGTACAGGGGGCTTCGAGCAGTACTTC. Translated, it gives CASSLGTGGFEQYF.

The chain carries TRBV18 and TRBJ2-5, with a weak D call TRBD1 (5 bases). The germline V gene encodes CDR1 KGHSH and CDR2 LQKENI. The CDR3 covers 14 residues. V shed 3 bases and J shed 4 bases, with 12 bases lying between them. CDR3 in DNA: TGTGCCAGCTCACCCGCAGGGCCGCCAGAGACCCAGTACTTC. It yields the protein CASSPAGPPETQYF.

The gene calls are TRBV5-1 and TRBJ2-7, with D possibly TRBD1 on 6 matching bases. The CDR3 is made up of 13 amino acids. Trimming removed 6 bases from V and 7 bases from J, with 17 bases in between. Germline CDR1 and CDR2: SGHRS and YFSETQ. CDR3 amino acids: CASIGQGYEEQYF. CDR3 nucleotide sequence: TGCGCCAGCATCGGGCAGGGGTATGAAGAGCAGTACTTC.

Remarks on this clone: Other nucleotide sequences from this sample produce the same CDR3. The chain joins TRBV4-1 to TRBJ2-7, with 8 bases aligning to TRBD1. The V and J ends lost 3 bases and 2 bases, in that order; junction bases with no gene match: 3. The germline gives CDR1 MGHRA, CDR2 YSYEKL. CDR3 length: 14 residues. CDR3 nucleotide sequence: TGCGCCAGCAGCCAGAGACAGGGGACCTACGAGCAGTACTTC. Residues: CASSQRQGTYEQYF.

The rearrangement links TRBV28 to TRBJ2-7; 15 bases line up with TRBD2. Germline-derived CDR1 and CDR2 are MDHEN and SYDVKM. Trimming took 6 bases from V and 5 from J; bases not matched to a gene: 8. The CDR3 covers 16 residues. Here the CDR3 reads CASSLGTSGRPHEQYF. CDR3 DNA: TGTGCCAGCAGCCTCGGGACTAGCGGGAGGCCCCACGAGCAGTACTTC.

This clone was observed once. The genes are TRBV4-2 and TRBJ2-7; 8 bases agree with TRBD2. Germline V gives CDR1 LGHNA, CDR2 YNFKEQ. V shed 0 bases, J shed 6 bases, and the junction held 10 bases outside the gene matches. The CDR3 has 16 residues. CDR3: CASSQDLGTRTIEQYF. The CDR3 DNA sequence: TGTGCCAGCAGCCAAGACTTGGGGACTAGAACGATCGAGCAGTACTTC.

There are a few counts of this clone. This sequence joins TRBV11-2 and TRBJ1-3; D uncertain. The germline V gene encodes CDR1 SGHAT and CDR2 FQNNGV. Between the trimmed V and J ends, which lost 5 bases and 4 bases, there was a span of 15 bases. This CDR3 comprises 15 residues. The chain's CDR3 is CASSPPRQFGNTIYF. DNA of the CDR3: TGTGCCAGCAGCCCCCCGAGGCAATTCGGAAACACCATATATTTT.

This clone was counted a few times. The CDR3 coding sequence is TGTGCCAGCAGCCCGGGGGTCGCGAGGGAGCAGTACTTC. It yields the protein CASSPGVAREQYF. This chain links TRBV3-1 (or the pseudogene TRBV3-2) with TRBJ2-7, with D tentatively TRBD2 (6 bases). The germline V gene encodes CDR1 LGHDT and CDR2 YNNKEL (reference sequence). The CDR3 runs to 13 residues. V dropped 4 bases and J dropped 7 bases, with 14 bases sitting between them.

The CDR3 sequence: CASSSRGLVGNTIYF. The CDR3 bases are TGTGCCAGCTCGTCCAGGGGGCTGGTTGGAAACACCATATATTTT. This sequence joins TRBV18 and TRBJ1-3, with 8 bases aligning to TRBD1. CDR1 is KGHSH, CDR2 LQKENI, per germline. The CDR3 has 15 amino acids. Trimming took 6 bases from V and 3 from J; bases not matched to a gene: 7.

The genes are TRBV14 and TRBJ2-1, with a weak D call TRBD1 (6 bases). Trimming took 0 bases from V and 8 from J, leaving 20 bases between them. This CDR3 is 17 amino acids long. The germline CDR1 and CDR2 sequences are SGHDN and FVKESK. CDR3 sequence (DNA): TGTGCCAGCAGCCAAGATGTTAGGCAGGGGAAGATTGATGAGCAGTTCTTC. It codes for CASSQDVRQGKIDEQFF.

This clone has more than one count but fewer than ten. This chain's CDR3 is CASSPGQGGNTIYF. CDR3 bases: TGTGCCAGCAGCCCCGGACAGGGTGGAAACACCATATATTTT. The rearrangement joins TRBV7-9 to TRBJ1-3; 8 positions agree with TRBD1. CDR1 is SEHNR, CDR2 FQNEAQ, per germline (reference sequence). The ends lost 5 bases at V and 3 bases at J; junction bases unmatched: 3. This CDR3 is 14 amino acids long.

The genes are TRBV19 and TRBJ2-4, with TRBD2 identical over 12 bases. Germline V gene data show CDR1 as LNHDA and CDR2 as SQIVND (reference sequence). V lost 5 bases, J lost 4 bases, and 9 bases stayed unmatched. CDR3 size: 17 residues. The CDR3 nucleotides read TGTGCCAGTAGTGTGACTAGCGGGAGACCGGAGAAAAACATTCAGTACTTC. It translates to CASSVTSGRPEKNIQYF. Looking up the rest from reference TRBV19 and TRBJ2-4 gives the full variable domain: DGGITQSPKYLFRKEGQNVTLSCEQNLNHDAMYWYRQDPGQGLRLIYYSQIVNDFQKGDIAEGYSVSREKKESFPLTVTSAQKNPTAFYLCASSVTSGRPEKNIQYFGAGTRLSVL.

The gene calls are TRBV7-2 and TRBJ1-2; D possibly corresponds to TRBD1 (6 bases). The CDR3 contains 15 residues. Per the germline V gene, CDR1 is SGHTA and CDR2 is FQGNSA. V gave up 1 base and J gave up 3 bases, with 12 bases separating them. CDR3 DNA: TGTGCCAGCAGCTTAGACAGGGAGTCCCACTATGGCTACACCTTC. This encodes CASSLDRESHYGYTF.

V and J are TRBV30 and TRBJ2-7, with 8 nucleotides matching TRBD2. The CDR3 spans 13 residues. Trimming cost V 6 bases and J 6 bases; bases outside gene matches: 10. The V gene's germline CDR1 is GTSNPN and CDR2 SVGIG (reference sequence). DNA for the CDR3: TGTGCCTGCCGGCTAGCGGGTACATCCGAGCAGTACTTC. Translating it yields CACRLAGTSEQYF.

The J gene is TRBJ2-7, the V gene TRBV5-1, with D perhaps matching TRBD2 (6 bases). CDR1 is SGHRS and CDR2 is YFSETQ in the germline V gene. V gave up 2 bases and J gave up 4 bases, with 13 bases separating them. CDR3 length: 14 residues. The CDR3 loop is CASSFRDSMYEQYF. The DNA of the CDR3 is TGCGCCAGCAGCTTTCGGGACTCGATGTACGAGCAGTACTTC.

The V and J genes are TRBV4-1 and TRBJ2-1, with D unresolved. CDR1 and CDR2 (germline): MGHRA, YSYEKL. Deletions cut 0 bases from V and 3 bases from J, with 9 bases between. The CDR3 totals 15 residues. The CDR3 nucleotides are TGCGCCAGCAGCCAAGAATGGCTCCGCTACAATGAGCAGTTCTTC. It codes for CASSQEWLRYNEQFF.

This chain joins TRBV11-2 and TRBJ2-7; D is ambiguous. This CDR3 spans 12 amino acids. Trimming shortened V by 0 bases and J by 3 bases, and 3 bases separated the two germline ends. CDR1 SGHAT and CDR2 FQNNGV come from the germline V gene. The CDR3 spells CASSLDIYEQYF. CDR3 coding DNA: TGTGCCAGCAGCTTAGACATCTACGAGCAGTACTTC.

The chain uses TRBV5-6 and TRBJ2-5, with 7 positions matching TRBD2. The CDR3 extends over 16 amino acids. The germline CDR1 and CDR2 sequences are SGHDT and YYEEEE. J was trimmed by 5 bases and V by 4 bases; bases with no gene match: 14. The CDR3 region is CASSLWGGGVVETQYF. The CDR3 bases are TGTGCCAGCAGCCTCTGGGGGGGAGGCGTGGTGGAGACCCAGTACTTC.